Shown below are 19 T cell receptor beta chains from a single sample sequenced in a study of control samples from healthy donors and cancer patients. The table came from immunoSEQ multiplex PCR; TCRdb's copy has only in-frame clones and leaves some out. The sample has about 120,000 clones, approximately 92% seen once. The source material was PBMCs. The receptors stem from a man older than 75 with head and neck cancer.

This clone was counted once. V usage is TRBV24-1 and J usage is TRBJ1-2; D ambiguous. The CDR3 covers 12 residues. Trimming took off 5 bases at V and 11 bases at J, with 14 bases between the two ends. Germline CDR1 KGHDR, CDR2 SFDVKD. CDR3: CATSGGQVKYTF. The CDR3 coding sequence is TGTGCCACCAGTGGAGGTCAGGTTAAATACACCTTC.

V gene TRBV2 combines with J gene TRBJ1-2, with D possibly TRBD1 on 5 matching bases. There are 12 residues in the CDR3. The V gene lost 1 base and the J gene lost 5 bases, with 5 bases spanning the gap. The germline V gene encodes CDR1 SNHLY and CDR2 FYNNEI. CDR3: CASSEGGYGYTF. The CDR3 coding sequence is TGTGCCAGCAGTGAAGGGGGGTATGGCTACACCTTC.

This chain links TRBV19 with TRBJ2-3; 13 bases agree with TRBD2. CDR1 and CDR2 (germline): LNHDA, SQIVND (reference sequence). This CDR3 is 18 amino acids long. Trimming cost V 0 bases and J 5 bases; bases outside gene matches: 8. CDR3 amino acids: CASSIDHLGLAGVDTQYF. DNA for the CDR3: TGTGCCAGTAGTATAGATCACCTTGGACTAGCGGGAGTAGATACGCAGTATTTT.

The rearrangement uses TRBV30 and TRBJ1-2; TRBD1 agrees at 8 bases. Germline V gene lookup returns CDR1 GTSNPN and CDR2 SVGIG (reference sequence). J lost 3 bases, V lost 0 bases, and 6 bases had no gene match. The CDR3 runs 15 residues. The CDR3 here is CAWSVRGTGHYGYTF. Written as DNA, the CDR3 is TGTGCCTGGAGTGTCAGGGGGACAGGTCACTATGGCTACACCTTC. Supplemented by reference TRBV30 and TRBJ1-2, the full variable domain reads SQTIHQWPATLVQPVGSPLSLECTVEGTSNPNLYWYRQAAGRGLQLLFYSVGIGQISSEVPQNLSASRPQDRQFILSSKKLLLSDSGFYLCAWSVRGTGHYGYTFGSGTRLTVV.

This chain connects TRBV27 to TRBJ2-1; no definite D call. Between the trimmed V and J ends, which lost 5 bases and 0 bases, there was a span of 14 bases. Germline CDR1 reads MNHEY; CDR2 reads SMNVEV (reference sequence). This CDR3 region has 16 residues. DNA of the CDR3: TGTGCCAGCAGTATCCTGACCGCCTTCTCCTACAATGAGCAGTTCTTC. It yields the protein CASSILTAFSYNEQFF.

This clone came up once. This chain joins TRBV2 and TRBJ2-7, with 8 bases that match TRBD2. The CDR3 is 14 amino acids. CDR1 and CDR2 (germline): SNHLY, FYNNEI. With V trimmed by 7 bases and J by 3 bases, 8 bases remained unmatched. The CDR3 DNA sequence: TGTGCCAGCACCCGGGAGGGAACAGTCTACGAGCAGTACTTC. Translated, it gives CASTREGTVYEQYF.

The chain combines TRBV27 with TRBJ2-7; D ambiguous. This CDR3 has 14 amino acids. Trimming took 3 bases from V and 0 from J, leaving 9 bases between them. Germline V gene sequence: CDR1 MNHEY, CDR2 SMNVEV (reference sequence). CDR3 bases: TGTGCCAGCAGTTTTAAGTCTAACTCCTACGAGCAGTACTTC. Amino acid sequence: CASSFKSNSYEQYF.

The chain combines TRBV12-5 with TRBJ1-4; 7 nucleotides match TRBD1. This CDR3 region has 15 residues. Trimming removed 0 bases from V and 8 bases from J; junction bases left unmatched: 6. CDR1 LGHNT and CDR2 FRNRAP come from the germline V gene. Here the CDR3 DNA reads TGTGCTAGTGGTTTGGTAGGCCAGGGACAGGAAAAACTGTTTTTT. The encoded protein is CASGLVGQGQEKLFF.

V is TRBV5-1 and J is TRBJ2-3, with D hard to call. Germline assignment: CDR1 SGHRS and CDR2 YFSETQ. Trimming took 4 bases from V and 4 from J, leaving 10 bases between them. The CDR3 has 13 amino acids. CDR3 region: CASSPSMADTQYF. Written as DNA, the CDR3 is TGCGCCAGCAGCCCAAGTATGGCAGATACGCAGTATTTT. The whole variable domain, filled in from reference TRBV5-1 and TRBJ2-3, reads KAGVTQTPRYLIKTRGQQVTLSCSPISGHRSVSWYQQTPGQGLQFLFEYFSETQRNKGNFPGRFSGRQFSNSRSEMNVSTLELGDSALYLCASSPSMADTQYFGPGTRLTVL.

The CDR3 bases are TGTGCCAGCAGTTACTCGAGGGGTCTAGCGGCTTCCTACGAGCAGTACTTC. Encoded protein: CASSYSRGLAASYEQYF. The rearrangement uses TRBV6-2 or TRBV6-3 and TRBJ2-7, with 7 bases aligning to TRBD2. With V trimmed by 0 bases and J by 1 base, 9 bases remained unmatched. The CDR3 spans 17 residues. Germline CDR1 reads MNHEY; CDR2 reads SVGEGT.

The chain couples TRBV3-1 (or the pseudogene TRBV3-2) to TRBJ1-3, with D unresolved. Germline CDR1 and CDR2: LGHDT and YNNKEL (reference sequence). The CDR3 covers 14 residues. V lost 6 bases and J 0 bases, leaving 9 bases between the germline ends. For the CDR3, the DNA is TGTGCCAGCAGGGCATCCTACTCTGGAAACACCATATATTTT. It translates to CASRASYSGNTIYF.

The J gene is TRBJ2-7, the V gene TRBV18; TRBD1 matches 9 bases. There are 15 residues in the CDR3. J gave up 4 bases and V 3 bases, and 7 bases lay outside the gene matches. Germline CDR1 is KGHSH and CDR2 is LQKENI. Here the CDR3 reads CASSPGTGWRYEQYF. CDR3 nucleotide sequence: TGTGCCAGCTCACCCGGGACAGGGTGGCGGTACGAGCAGTACTTC.

V and J are TRBV5-1 and TRBJ2-3; the D is unclear. V lost 1 base, J lost 4 bases, and 10 bases lay in between. In germline, CDR1 is SGHRS, CDR2 YFSETQ. This CDR3 spans 14 amino acids. The DNA for the CDR3 is TGCGCCAGCAGCTTGAACACCGCCCCAGATACGCAGTATTTT. Translating it yields CASSLNTAPDTQYF.

CDR3 DNA sequence: TGTGCCAGCAGCGTAGGCAGGGACGGCACTGAAGCTTTCTTT. This sequence encodes CASSVGRDGTEAFF. The genes are TRBV9 and TRBJ1-1; TRBD1 is a possible D gene (5 bases). V was shortened by 0 bases and J by 4 bases, with 10 bases between the two germline ends. This CDR3 contains 14 residues. Germline CDR1 and CDR2: SGDLS and YYNGEE.

The chain is built from TRBV5-1 and TRBJ2-2, with 8 bases matching TRBD1. Looked up from germline, CDR1 is SGHRS and CDR2 is YFSETQ. CDR3 length: 15 residues. V shed 5 bases, J shed 5 bases, and the junction held 8 bases outside the gene matches. The CDR3 coding sequence is TGCGCCAGCAGTCCGGACAGGGCAGGGACCGGGGAGCTGTTTTTT. Its translation: CASSPDRAGTGELFF.

The chain couples TRBV29-1 to TRBJ1-3; D is unresolved. The CDR3 is 11 amino acids. The V end lost 7 bases, the J end lost 4 bases, and 8 bases lay between the germline ends. Germline V gives CDR1 SQVTM, CDR2 ANQGSEA. CDR3 nucleotides: TGCAGCGGGACTGTGGGAAACACCATATATTTT. Its translation: CSGTVGNTIYF.

The chain links TRBV19 to TRBJ2-1; 9 positions match TRBD1. The ends lost 5 bases at V and 7 bases at J; junction bases unmatched: 0. This CDR3 spans 12 amino acids. The V gene's germline CDR1 is LNHDA and CDR2 SQIVND (reference sequence). CDR3 DNA sequence: TGTGCCAGTAGTGACAGGGGGAATGAGCAGTTCTTC. This gives the protein CASSDRGNEQFF.

This clone appeared once. The chain carries TRBV6-4 and TRBJ1-2; D gene ambiguous. The germline CDR1 and CDR2 sequences are MRHNA and SNTAGT. Between the trimmed V and J ends, which lost 0 bases and 4 bases, there was a span of 9 bases. This CDR3 is 14 amino acids long. CDR3 DNA: TGTGCCAGCAGTGACTCGCCGGGTCGCTATGGCTACACCTTC. This translates into CASSDSPGRYGYTF.

In its sample, this clone was seen a few times. DNA of the CDR3: TGTGCCAGCCTCCGGGACAGGGCTAGTTCGTATGGCTACACCTTC. Amino acids: CASLRDRASSYGYTF. This chain links TRBV5-8 with TRBJ1-2, with TRBD1 matching over 9 bases. In germline, CDR1 is SGHTS, CDR2 YDEGEE. V trimming: 7 bases; J trimming: 5 bases; junction bases outside the gene matches: 12. The CDR3 length is 15 residues.